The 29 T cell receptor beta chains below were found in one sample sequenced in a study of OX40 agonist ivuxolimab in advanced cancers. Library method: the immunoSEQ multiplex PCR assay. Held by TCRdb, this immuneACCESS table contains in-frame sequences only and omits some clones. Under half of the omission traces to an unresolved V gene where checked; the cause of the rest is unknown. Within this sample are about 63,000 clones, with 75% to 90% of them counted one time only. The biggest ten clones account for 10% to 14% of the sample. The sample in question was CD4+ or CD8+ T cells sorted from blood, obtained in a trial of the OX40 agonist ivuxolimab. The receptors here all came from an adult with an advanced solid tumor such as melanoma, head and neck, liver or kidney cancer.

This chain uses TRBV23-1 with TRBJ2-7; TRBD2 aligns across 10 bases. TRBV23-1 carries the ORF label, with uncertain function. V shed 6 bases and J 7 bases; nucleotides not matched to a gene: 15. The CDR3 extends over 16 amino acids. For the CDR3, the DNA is TGCGCCAGCAGCCGAGTTAGGCTAGCGGGAGCAGGGGAGCAGTACTTC. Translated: CASSRVRLAGAGEQYF.

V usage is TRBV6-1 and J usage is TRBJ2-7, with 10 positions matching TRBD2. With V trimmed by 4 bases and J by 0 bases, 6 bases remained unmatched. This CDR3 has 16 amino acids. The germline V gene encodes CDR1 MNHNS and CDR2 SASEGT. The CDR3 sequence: CASSVQLAGASYEQYF. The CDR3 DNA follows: TGTGCCAGCAGTGTCCAGCTAGCGGGGGCCTCCTACGAGCAGTACTTC.

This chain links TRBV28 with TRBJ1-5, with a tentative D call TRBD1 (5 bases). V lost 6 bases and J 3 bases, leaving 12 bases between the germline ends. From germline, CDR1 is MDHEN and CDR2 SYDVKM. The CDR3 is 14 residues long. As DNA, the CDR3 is TGTGCCAGCAGCCAGGGAGGGCACAATCAGCCCCAGCATTTT. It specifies CASSQGGHNQPQHF.

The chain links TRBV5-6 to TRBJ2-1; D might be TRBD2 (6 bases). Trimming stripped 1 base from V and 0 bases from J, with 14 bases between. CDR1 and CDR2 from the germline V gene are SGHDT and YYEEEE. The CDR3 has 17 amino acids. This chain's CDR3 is CASSLPGLRSSYNEQFF. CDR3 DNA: TGTGCCAGCAGCTTGCCGGGACTGAGAAGCTCCTACAATGAGCAGTTCTTC.

The CDR3 reads CASGLYEGEETQYF. CDR3 nucleotides: TGTGCTAGTGGTTTGTACGAAGGGGAGGAGACCCAGTACTTC. This chain connects TRBV12-5 to TRBJ2-5, with D possibly being TRBD1 or TRBD2 (5 bases each). The CDR3 is made up of 14 amino acids. The V gene's germline CDR1 is LGHNT and CDR2 FRNRAP. Trimming stripped 2 bases from V and 5 bases from J, with 12 bases between. The complete variable domain, with remaining parts taken from reference TRBV12-5 and TRBJ2-5, reads DARVTQTPRHKVTEMGQEVTMRCQPILGHNTVFWYRQTMMQGLELLAYFRNRAPLDDSGMPKDRFSAEMPDATLATLKIQPSEPRDSAVYFCASGLYEGEETQYFGPGTRLLVL.

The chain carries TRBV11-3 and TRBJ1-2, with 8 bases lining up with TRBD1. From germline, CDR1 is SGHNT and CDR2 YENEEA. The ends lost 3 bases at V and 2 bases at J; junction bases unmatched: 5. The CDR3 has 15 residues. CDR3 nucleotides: TGTGCCAGCAGCTTCCGACAGGGGTCCAACTATGGCTACACCTTC. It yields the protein CASSFRQGSNYGYTF.

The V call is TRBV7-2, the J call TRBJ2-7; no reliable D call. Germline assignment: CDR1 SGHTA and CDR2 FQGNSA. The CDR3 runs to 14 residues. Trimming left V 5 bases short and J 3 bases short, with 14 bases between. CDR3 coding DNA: TGTGCCAGCAGCCCCGCTCAGGACCGCTACGAGCAGTACTTC. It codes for CASSPAQDRYEQYF.

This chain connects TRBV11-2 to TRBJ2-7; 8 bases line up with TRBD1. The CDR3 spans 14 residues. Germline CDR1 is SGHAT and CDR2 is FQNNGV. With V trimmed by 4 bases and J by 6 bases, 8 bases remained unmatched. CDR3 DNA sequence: TGTGCCAGCAGCTCGCTGACAGGGGAGTCCGAGCAGTACTTC. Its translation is CASSSLTGESEQYF. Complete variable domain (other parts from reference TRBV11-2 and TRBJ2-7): EAGVAQSPRYKIIEKRQSVAFWCNPISGHATLYWYQQILGQGPKLLIQFQNNGVVDDSQLPKDRFSAERLKGVDSTLKIQPAKLEDSAVYLCASSSLTGESEQYFGPGTRLTVT.

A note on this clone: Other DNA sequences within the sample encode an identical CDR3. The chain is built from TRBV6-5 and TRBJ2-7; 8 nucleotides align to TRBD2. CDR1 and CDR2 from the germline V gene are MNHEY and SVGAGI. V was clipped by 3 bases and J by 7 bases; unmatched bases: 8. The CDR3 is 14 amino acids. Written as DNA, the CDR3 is TGTGCCAGCAGTTATTCGGGGACTAGGGGTGAGCAGTACTTC. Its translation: CASSYSGTRGEQYF.

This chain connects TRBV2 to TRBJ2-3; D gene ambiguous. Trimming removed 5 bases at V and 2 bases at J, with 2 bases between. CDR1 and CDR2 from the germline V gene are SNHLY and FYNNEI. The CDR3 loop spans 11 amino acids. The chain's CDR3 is CASSFTDTQYF. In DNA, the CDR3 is TGTGCCAGCAGTTTCACAGATACGCAGTATTTT.

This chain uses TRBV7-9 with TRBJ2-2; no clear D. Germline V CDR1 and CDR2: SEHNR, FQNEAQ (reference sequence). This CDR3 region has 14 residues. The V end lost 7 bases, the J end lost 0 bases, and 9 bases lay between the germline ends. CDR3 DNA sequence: TGTGCCAGCAAGGCTAGAGCGAACACCGGGGAGCTGTTTTTT. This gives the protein CASKARANTGELFF.

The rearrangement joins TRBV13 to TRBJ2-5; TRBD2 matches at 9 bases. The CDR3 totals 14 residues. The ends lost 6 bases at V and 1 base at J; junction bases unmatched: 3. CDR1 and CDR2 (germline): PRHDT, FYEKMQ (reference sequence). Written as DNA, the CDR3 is TGTGCCAGCAGACTAGCGGGCGTCCAAGAGACCCAGTACTTC. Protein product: CASRLAGVQETQYF.

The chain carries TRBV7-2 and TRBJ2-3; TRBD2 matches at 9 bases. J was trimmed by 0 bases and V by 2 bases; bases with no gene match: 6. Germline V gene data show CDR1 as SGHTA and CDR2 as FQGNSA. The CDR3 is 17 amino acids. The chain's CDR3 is CASSLQSTSGSTDTQYF. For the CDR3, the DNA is TGTGCCAGCAGCTTACAGTCTACTAGCGGGAGCACAGATACGCAGTATTTT. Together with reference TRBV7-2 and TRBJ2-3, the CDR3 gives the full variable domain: GAGVSQSPSNKVTEKGKDVELRCDPISGHTALYWYRQSLGQGLEFLIYFQGNSAPDKSGLPSDRFSAERTGGSVSTLTIQRTQQEDSAVYLCASSLQSTSGSTDTQYFGPGTRLTVL.

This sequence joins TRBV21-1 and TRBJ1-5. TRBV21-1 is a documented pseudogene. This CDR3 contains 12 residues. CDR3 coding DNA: TGTGCCAGCAGCAAAGTAGGGCAGCCCCAGCATTTT. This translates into CASSKVGQPQHF.

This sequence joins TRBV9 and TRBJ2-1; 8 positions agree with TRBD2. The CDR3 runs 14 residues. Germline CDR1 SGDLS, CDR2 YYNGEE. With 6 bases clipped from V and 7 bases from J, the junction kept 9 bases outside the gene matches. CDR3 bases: TGTGCCAGCACCCCCGGACTAGCCCCAAATGAGCAGTTCTTC. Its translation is CASTPGLAPNEQFF.

The CDR3 region has the DNA TGCGCCAGCAGCTTGGCGGGGCCGGGGCAAGAGACCCAGTACTTC. Its protein is CASSLAGPGQETQYF. The chain recombines TRBV5-1 with TRBJ2-5, with D perhaps TRBD1 or TRBD2 (5 bases each). Germline-derived CDR1 and CDR2 are SGHRS and YFSETQ. V was cut by 0 bases and J by 2 bases, with 11 bases left in between. CDR3 length equals 15 residues.

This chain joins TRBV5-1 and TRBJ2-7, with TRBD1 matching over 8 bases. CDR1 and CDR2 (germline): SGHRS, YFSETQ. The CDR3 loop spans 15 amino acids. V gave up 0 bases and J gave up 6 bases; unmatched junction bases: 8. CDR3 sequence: CASSLGGAGGREQYF. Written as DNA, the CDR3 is TGCGCCAGCAGCTTGGGCGGGGCAGGGGGCCGCGAGCAGTACTTC.

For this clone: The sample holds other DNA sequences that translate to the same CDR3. The CDR3 protein is CASSLGPMNTEAFF. The CDR3 nucleotides are TGCGCCAGCAGCTTGGGACCGATGAACACTGAAGCTTTCTTT. V is TRBV5-1 and J is TRBJ1-1, with D uncertain. Germline loops: CDR1 SGHRS, CDR2 YFSETQ. The CDR3 is 14 residues long. V was trimmed by 0 bases and J by 0 bases, leaving 6 bases between them.

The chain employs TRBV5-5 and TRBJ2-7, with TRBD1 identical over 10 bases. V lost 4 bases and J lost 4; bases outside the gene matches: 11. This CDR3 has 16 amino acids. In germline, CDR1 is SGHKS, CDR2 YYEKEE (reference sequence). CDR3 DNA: TGTGCCAGCAGCCGTCTTCCGGACAGGGGGACATACGAGCAGTACTTC. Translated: CASSRLPDRGTYEQYF.

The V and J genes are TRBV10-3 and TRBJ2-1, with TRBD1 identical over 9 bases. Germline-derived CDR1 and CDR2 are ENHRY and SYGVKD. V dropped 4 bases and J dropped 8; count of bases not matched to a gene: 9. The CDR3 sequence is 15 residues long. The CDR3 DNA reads TGTGCCATCAGTGGCGGGACAGGGAATGGTCATGAGCAGTTCTTC. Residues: CAISGGTGNGHEQFF.

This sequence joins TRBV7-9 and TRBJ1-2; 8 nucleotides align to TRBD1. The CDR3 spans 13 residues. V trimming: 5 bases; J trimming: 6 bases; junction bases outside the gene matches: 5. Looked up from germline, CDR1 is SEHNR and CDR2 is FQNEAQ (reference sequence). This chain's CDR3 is CASSQTGANGYTF. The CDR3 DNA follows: TGTGCCAGCAGCCAGACAGGGGCCAATGGCTACACCTTC.

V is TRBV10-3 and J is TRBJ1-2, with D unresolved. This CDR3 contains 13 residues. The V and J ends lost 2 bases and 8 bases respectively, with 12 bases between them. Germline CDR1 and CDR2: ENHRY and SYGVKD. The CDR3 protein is CAISEGGMGGYTF. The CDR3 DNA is TGTGCCATCAGTGAGGGTGGCATGGGCGGCTACACCTTC.

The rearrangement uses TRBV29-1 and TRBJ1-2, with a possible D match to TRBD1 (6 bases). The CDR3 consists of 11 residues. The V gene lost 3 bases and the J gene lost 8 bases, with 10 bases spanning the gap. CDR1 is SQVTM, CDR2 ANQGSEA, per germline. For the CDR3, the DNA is TGCAGCGTTGACAGGGGACGGGGCTACACCTTC. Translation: CSVDRGRGYTF.

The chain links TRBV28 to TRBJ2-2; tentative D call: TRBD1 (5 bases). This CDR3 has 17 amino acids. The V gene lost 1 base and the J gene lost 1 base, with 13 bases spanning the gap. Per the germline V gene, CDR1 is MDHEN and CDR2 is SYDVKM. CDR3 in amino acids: CASSLLATGRNTGELFF. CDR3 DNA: TGTGCCAGCAGTTTATTGGCCACAGGCCGGAACACCGGGGAGCTGTTTTTT.

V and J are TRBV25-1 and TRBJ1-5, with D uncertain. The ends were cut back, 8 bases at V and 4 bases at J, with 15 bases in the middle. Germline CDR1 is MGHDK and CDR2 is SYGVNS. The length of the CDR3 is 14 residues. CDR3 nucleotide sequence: TGTGCCAGCCCTGGACCAATCCCGAATCAGCCCCAGCATTTT. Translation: CASPGPIPNQPQHF. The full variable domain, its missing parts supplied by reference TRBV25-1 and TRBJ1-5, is EADIYQTPRYLVIGTGKKITLECSQTMGHDKMYWYQQDPGMELHLIHYSYGVNSTEKGDLSSESTVSRIRTEHFPLTLESARPSHTSQYLCASPGPIPNQPQHFGDGTRLSIL.

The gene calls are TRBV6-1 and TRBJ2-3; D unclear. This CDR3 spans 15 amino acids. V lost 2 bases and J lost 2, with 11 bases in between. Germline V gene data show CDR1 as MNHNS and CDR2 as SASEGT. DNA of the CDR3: TGTGCCAGCAGTGAACCGGTCCACGCCACAGATACGCAGTATTTT. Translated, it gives CASSEPVHATDTQYF.

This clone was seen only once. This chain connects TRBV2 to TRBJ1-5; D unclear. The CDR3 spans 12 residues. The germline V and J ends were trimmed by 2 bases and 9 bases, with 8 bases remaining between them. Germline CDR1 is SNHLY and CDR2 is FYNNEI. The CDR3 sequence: CASSEYSAPQHF. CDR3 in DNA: TGTGCCAGCAGTGAATACAGCGCGCCCCAGCATTTT.

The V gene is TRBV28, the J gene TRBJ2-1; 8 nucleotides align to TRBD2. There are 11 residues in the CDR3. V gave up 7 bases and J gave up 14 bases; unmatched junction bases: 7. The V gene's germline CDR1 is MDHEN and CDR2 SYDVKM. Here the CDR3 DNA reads TGTGCCAGCACCCCCCGGGGGGGAGAGTTCTTC. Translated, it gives CASTPRGGEFF.

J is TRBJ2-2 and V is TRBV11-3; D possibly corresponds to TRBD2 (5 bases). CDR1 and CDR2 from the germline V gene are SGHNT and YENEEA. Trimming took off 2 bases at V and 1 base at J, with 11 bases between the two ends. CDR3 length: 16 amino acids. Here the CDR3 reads CASSLSSGRNTGELFF. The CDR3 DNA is TGTGCCAGCAGCTTATCATCGGGGAGGAACACCGGGGAGCTGTTTTTT.